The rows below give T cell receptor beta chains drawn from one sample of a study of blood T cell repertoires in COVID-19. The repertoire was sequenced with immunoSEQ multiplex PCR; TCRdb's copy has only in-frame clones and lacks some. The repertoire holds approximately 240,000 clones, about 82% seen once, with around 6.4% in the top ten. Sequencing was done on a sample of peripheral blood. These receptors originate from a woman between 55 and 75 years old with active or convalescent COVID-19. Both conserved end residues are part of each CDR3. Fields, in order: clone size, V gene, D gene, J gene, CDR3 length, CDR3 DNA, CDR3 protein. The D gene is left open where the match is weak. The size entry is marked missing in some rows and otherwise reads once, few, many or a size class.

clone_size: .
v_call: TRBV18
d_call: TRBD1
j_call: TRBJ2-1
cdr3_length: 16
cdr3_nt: TGTGCCAGCTCACCAACACCGGGACAGGGACACAATGAGCAGTTCTTC
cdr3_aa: CASSPTPGQGHNEQFF

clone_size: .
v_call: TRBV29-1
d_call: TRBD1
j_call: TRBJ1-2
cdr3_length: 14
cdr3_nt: TGCAGCGTTCAAGGGACAGTTTCTAACTATGGCTACACCTTC
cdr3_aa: CSVQGTVSNYGYTF

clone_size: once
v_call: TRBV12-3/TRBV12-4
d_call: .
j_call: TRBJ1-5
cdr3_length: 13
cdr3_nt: TGTGCCAGCAGGCGGGACGGGAATCAGCCCCAGCATTTT
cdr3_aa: CASRRDGNQPQHF

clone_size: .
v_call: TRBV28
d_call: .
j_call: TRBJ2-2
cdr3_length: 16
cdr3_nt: TGTGCCAGCAGTTGGGGTAGGGGCCTTAACACCGGGGAGCTGTTTTTT
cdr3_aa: CASSWGRGLNTGELFF

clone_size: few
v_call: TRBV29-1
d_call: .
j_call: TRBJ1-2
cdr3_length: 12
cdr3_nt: TGCAGCGTTGTCGGAGGGAACTATGGCTACACCTTC
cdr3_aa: CSVVGGNYGYTF

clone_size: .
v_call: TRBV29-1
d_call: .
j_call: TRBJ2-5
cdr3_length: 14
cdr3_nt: TGCAGCGTTGAACGTGGGACTTTCCAAGAGACCCAGTACTTC
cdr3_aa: CSVERGTFQETQYF

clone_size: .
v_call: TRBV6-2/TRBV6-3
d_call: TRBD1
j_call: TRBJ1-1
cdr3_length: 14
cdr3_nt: TGTGCCAGCAGTTACACAGGGGTTTCCACTGAAGCTTTCTTT
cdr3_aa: CASSYTGVSTEAFF

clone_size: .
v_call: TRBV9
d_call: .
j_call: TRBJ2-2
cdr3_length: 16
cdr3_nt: TGTGCCAGCAGCGCCGTAGGGGGGGATGACACCGGGGAGCTGTTTTTT
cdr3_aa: CASSAVGGDDTGELFF

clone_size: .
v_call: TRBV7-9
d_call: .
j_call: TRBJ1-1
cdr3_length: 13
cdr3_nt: TGTGCCAGCAGCCAGGGGATTAACACTGAAGCTTTCTTT
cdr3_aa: CASSQGINTEAFF

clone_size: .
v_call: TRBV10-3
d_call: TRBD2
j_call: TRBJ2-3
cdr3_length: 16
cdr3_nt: TGTGCCATCAGCGACCCGACTAGCGGGGTCAGAGATACGCAGTATTTT
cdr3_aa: CAISDPTSGVRDTQYF

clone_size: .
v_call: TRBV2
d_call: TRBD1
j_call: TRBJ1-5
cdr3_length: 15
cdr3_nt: TGTGCCAGCAGCGGGACAGGGGGAAGCAATCAGCCCCAGCATTTT
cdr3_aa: CASSGTGGSNQPQHF

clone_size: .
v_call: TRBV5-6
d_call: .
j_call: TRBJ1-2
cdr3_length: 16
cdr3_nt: TGTGCCAGCAGCGCCGACCAGGGCGCTCTAGGCTATGGCTACACCTTC
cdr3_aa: CASSADQGALGYGYTF